The sequence of this T cell receptor (beta chain) was determined in a study of cytomegalovirus exposure and HLA in healthy donors. To note about this clone: Its antigen is not known.

V was clipped by 3 bases and J by 4 bases; unmatched bases: 15. Germline CDR1 is SGDLS and CDR2 is YYNGEE. This CDR3 is 17 amino acids long. Notes on the study in general: In vitro, a few CMV-associated chains proved specific for CMV antigens. The number of N-insertions in an Asian-associated ancestry cluster was reportedly below the 666-donor mean in a later analysis. Common viral pathogens seemed to be connected with several of the most significant clusters, according to a later analysis.

No record exists of this donor's CMV serostatus. The study ran its PCR with 60 Vbeta and 13 Jbeta primers. Profiling relied on immunoSEQ multiplex PCR, and the TCRdb table lists in-frame clones only, not all of them. Among approximately 180,000 clones listed, 72% were seen once. Sequenced input: PBMCs. This clonotype was obtained from a human donor in good health. The rearrangement links TRBV9 to TRBJ2-7, with TRBD2 matching 8 bases. The CDR3 loop reads CASSAGGAVSPSYEQYF. For the CDR3, the DNA is TGTGCCAGCAGCGCGGGGGGGGCGGTGTCGCCCTCGTACGAGCAGTACTTC.